This T cell receptor (beta chain) stems from a study of OX40 agonist ivuxolimab in advanced cancers. In the study overall: Past anti-PD-1, anti-PD-L1 or anti-CTLA-4 therapy was accepted, and 40% had received some.

The CDR3 covers 17 residues. Trimming removed 3 bases from V and 1 base from J; junction bases left unmatched: 3. Germline loops: CDR1 SEHNR, CDR2 FQNEAQ (reference sequence). Sequencing was performed with immunoSEQ multiplex PCR; in TCRdb, only in-frame clones are kept and a portion is missing. The table has some 64,000 clones, 65% to 90% seen once. The sequenced sample was CD4+ or CD8+ T cells sorted from blood, obtained in a trial of the OX40 agonist ivuxolimab. This receptor was taken from an adult with an advanced solid tumor such as melanoma, head and neck, liver or kidney cancer. The rearrangement uses TRBV7-9 and TRBJ2-6; 10 bases fit TRBD2. This chain's CDR3 is CASSFSGGRSGANVLTF. The CDR3, as DNA: TGTGCCAGCAGCTTTAGCGGGGGGCGTTCTGGGGCCAACGTCCTGACTTTC.